This T cell receptor beta chain was sequenced in a study of T cells in narcolepsy. The wider study: Patients with NT1 or NT2 and healthy control donors were enrolled.

Clones were sequenced by immunoSEQ multiplex PCR, and TCRdb holds only the in-frame ones, with some missing. The profile shows over 7,500 clones, roughly 60% of them singletons. Per germline, CDR1 SGHDT and CDR2 YYEEEE. V shed 0 bases and J shed 4 bases, with 14 bases lying between them. The CDR3 has 15 residues. Remarks on this clone: What it recognizes is unknown.

Overall study results and limits: Autoreactive HCRT-specific and TRIB2-specific clonotypes were marked in same-patient CSF-versus-blood CD4+ comparisons. Blood of same and different patients, but not healthy controls, reportedly held recurring autoreactive clonotypes.

The receptor was isolated from a human donor with narcolepsy. The sequenced sample was CD45RA- memory CD8+ T cells from PBMCs. This chain uses TRBV5-6 with TRBJ2-7, with D hard to call. The CDR3 protein is CASSLAARPVYEQYF. Here the CDR3 DNA reads TGTGCCAGCAGCTTGGCGGCCCGGCCGGTTTACGAGCAGTACTTC.